The clone carrying this TCR beta chain occurred many times. Its target is unknown. This record comes from a study of blood T cells in healthy people across ages. Findings of the study overall: In older individuals, TCR beta diversity per million T cells was lower, falling roughly linearly with age. Using unsorted PBMCs precluded a conclusive naive versus antigen-experienced comparison.

The germline gives CDR1 MGHRA, CDR2 YSYEKL. The CDR3 covers 15 residues. The V and J ends lost 4 bases and 3 bases respectively, with 13 bases between them. For the second PCR, which ran for 7 to 11 cycles, a sample-barcoded 5' primer and a J-beta primer mix were used. Any given sample supplied a minimum of 2.5 million CDR3-containing paired-end reads. From the 5' RACE reads, TCRdb called clonotypes with MiXCR, one entry per CDR3 protein. Here the sample spans roughly 1,000,000 distinct CDR3 sequences, around 27% being singletons. Donors each provided 8 to 10 milliliters of peripheral blood. These data also formed part of another study, on T cells of mothers and their children.

The chain has TRBV4-1 and TRBJ1-5; D remains unclear. Sequenced: blood. This clonotype was sampled from a girl aged 2 to 10 in good health. The CDR3 reads CASSPVEGPNQPQHF. The CDR3 DNA follows: TGCGCCAGCAGCCCCGTAGAAGGGCCCAATCAGCCCCAGCATTTT.